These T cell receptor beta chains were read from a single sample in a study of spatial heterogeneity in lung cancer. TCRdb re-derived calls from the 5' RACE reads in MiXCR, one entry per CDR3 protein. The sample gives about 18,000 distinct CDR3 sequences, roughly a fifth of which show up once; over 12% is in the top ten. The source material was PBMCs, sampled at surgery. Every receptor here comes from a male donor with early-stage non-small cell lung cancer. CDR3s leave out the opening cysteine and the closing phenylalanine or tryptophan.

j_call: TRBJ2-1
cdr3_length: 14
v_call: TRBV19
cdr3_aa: ASSIETSGAYNEQF

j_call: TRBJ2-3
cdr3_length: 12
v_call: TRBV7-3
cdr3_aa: ASSLTNGADTQY

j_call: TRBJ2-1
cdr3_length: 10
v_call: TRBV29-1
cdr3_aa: SVVPSSNEQF

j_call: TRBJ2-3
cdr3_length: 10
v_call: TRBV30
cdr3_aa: AWTRGTDTQY

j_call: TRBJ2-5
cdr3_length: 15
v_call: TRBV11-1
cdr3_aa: ASSPGSSGAIQETQY

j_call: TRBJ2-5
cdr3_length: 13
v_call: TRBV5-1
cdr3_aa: ASSLAGTRSETQY

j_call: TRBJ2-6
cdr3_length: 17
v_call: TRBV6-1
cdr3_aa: ASSEEKLGTGSGANVLT

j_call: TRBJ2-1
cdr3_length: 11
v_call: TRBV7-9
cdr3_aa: ASSLGTGNEQF

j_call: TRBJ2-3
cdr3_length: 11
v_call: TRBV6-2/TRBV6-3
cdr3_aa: ASRTSGTDTQY

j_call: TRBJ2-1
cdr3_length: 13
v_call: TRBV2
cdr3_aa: ASSEDRGRYNEQF